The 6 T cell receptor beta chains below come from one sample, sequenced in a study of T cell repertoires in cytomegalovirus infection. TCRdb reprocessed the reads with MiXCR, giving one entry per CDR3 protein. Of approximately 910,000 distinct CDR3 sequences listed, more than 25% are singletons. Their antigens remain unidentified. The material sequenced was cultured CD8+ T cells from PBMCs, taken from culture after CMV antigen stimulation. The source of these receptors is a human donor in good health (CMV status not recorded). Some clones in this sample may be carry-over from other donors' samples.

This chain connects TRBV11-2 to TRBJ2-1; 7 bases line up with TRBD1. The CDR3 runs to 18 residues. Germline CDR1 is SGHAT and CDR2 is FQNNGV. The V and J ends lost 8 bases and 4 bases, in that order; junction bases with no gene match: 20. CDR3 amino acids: CASGYPLRGQNIYNEQFF. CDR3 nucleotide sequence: TGTGCCAGCGGCTACCCCCTAAGGGGACAGAATATTTACAATGAGCAGTTCTTC.

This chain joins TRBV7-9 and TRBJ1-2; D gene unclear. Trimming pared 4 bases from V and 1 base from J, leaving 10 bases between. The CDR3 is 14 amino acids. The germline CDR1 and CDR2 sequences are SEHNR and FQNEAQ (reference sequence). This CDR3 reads CASSSITLNYGYTF. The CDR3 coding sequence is TGTGCCAGCAGCTCCATCACACTTAACTATGGCTACACCTTC. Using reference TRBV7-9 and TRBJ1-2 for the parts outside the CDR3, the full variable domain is DTGVSQNPRHKITKRGQNVTFRCDPISEHNRLYWYRQTLGQGPEFLTYFQNEAQLEKSRLLSDRFSAERPKGSFSTLEIQRTEQGDSAMYLCASSSITLNYGYTFGSGTRLTVV.

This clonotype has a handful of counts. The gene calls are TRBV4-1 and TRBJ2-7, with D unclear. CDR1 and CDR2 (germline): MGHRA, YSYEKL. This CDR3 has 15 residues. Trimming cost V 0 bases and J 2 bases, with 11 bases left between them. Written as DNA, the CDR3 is TGCGCCAGCAGCCAAGAGTCCCTTGGAGCCTACGAGCAGTACGTC. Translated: CASSQESLGAYEQYV.

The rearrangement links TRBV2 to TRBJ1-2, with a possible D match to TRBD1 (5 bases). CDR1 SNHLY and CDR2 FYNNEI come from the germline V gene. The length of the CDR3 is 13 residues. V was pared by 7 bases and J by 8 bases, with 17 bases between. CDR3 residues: CASIRRDVSGYTF. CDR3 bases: TGTGCCAGCATCCGGCGGGACGTATCGGGCTACACCTTC.

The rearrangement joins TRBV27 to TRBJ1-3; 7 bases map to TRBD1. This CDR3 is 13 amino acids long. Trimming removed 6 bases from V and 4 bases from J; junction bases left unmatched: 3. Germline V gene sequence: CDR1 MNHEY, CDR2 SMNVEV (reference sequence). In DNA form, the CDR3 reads TGTGCCAGCAGACAGGGGTCGGGAAACACCATATATTTT. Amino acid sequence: CASRQGSGNTIYF.

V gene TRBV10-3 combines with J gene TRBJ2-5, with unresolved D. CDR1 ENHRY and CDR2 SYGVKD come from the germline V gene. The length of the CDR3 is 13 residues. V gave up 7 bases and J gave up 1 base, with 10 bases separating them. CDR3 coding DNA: TGTGCCATCAATGAAGGGTTCCAAGAGACCCAGTACTTC. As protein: CAINEGFQETQYF.